What follows are 7 T cell receptor beta chains derived from one specimen sequenced in a study of blood T cells in healthy people across ages. A sample-barcoded 5' primer and a J-beta primer mix were used in a second PCR of roughly 7 to 11 cycles. TCRdb independently ran MiXCR on the 5' RACE reads; one entry per CDR3 protein. Of roughly 1,800,000 distinct CDR3 sequences listed, less than 50% were seen once; the top ten hold approximately 2.1%. Input material: blood. These receptors were collected from a woman in her 40s in good health.

The chain uses TRBV4-2 and TRBJ2-4; no clear D gene. V gave up 5 bases and J gave up 13 bases, with 21 bases separating them. This CDR3 region has 14 residues. Germline assignment: CDR1 LGHNA and CDR2 YNFKEQ. CDR3 residues: CASSSLNGYNEQYF. DNA for the CDR3: TGTGCCAGCAGCTCTTTGAATGGCTACAATGAGCAGTACTTC.

The genes are TRBV4-3 and TRBJ2-6; D might be TRBD1 (5 bases). V shed 0 bases and J shed 0 bases, with 15 bases lying between them. CDR3 size: 19 residues. CDR1 is LGHNA, CDR2 YSLEER, per germline. The CDR3 loop is CASSQDRAGQGSGANVLTF. The CDR3 nucleotides read TGCGCCAGCAGCCAAGATCGGGCAGGGCAAGGCTCTGGGGCCAACGTCCTGACTTTC.

About this clonotype: A much larger clonotype is one base distant, so this may be a read error. This chain joins TRBV7-8 and TRBJ2-7; D uncertain. The J call is doubtful: the DNA matches TRBJ2-5 better. This CDR3 is built from 14 residues. CDR1 is SGHVS and CDR2 is FQNEAQ in the germline V gene. CDR3 DNA sequence: TGTGCCAGCAGCTTAGAGCCCCTGGGGGAGACCCAGTACTTC. As protein: CASSLEPLGETQYF.

DNA for the CDR3: TGTGCTAGTGGTTTGGGAATAGCGGGGGGCCCGTACAATGAGCAGTTCTTC. Encoded protein: CASGLGIAGGPYNEQFF. The genes are TRBV12-5 and TRBJ2-1, with TRBD2 matching 10 bases. Germline trimming cut 1 base from V and 4 bases from J; bases unmatched to any gene: 7. The V gene's germline CDR1 is LGHNT and CDR2 FRNRAP. This CDR3 spans 17 amino acids.

This clonotype was counted a few times. V gene TRBV4-1 combines with J gene TRBJ2-5; D not certain. Trimming took 4 bases from V and 5 from J, leaving 8 bases between them. The CDR3 is made up of 12 amino acids. Germline values: CDR1 MGHRA, CDR2 YSYEKL. Written as DNA, the CDR3 is TGCGCCAGCAGCCGGAATCACGAGACCCAGTACTTC. Its protein product is CASSRNHETQYF.

This sequence joins TRBV20-1 and TRBJ1-4; D is perhaps TRBD1 (6 bases). The length of the CDR3 is 14 residues. V lost 6 bases to trimming and J lost 12 bases, with 23 bases between them. Germline V CDR1 and CDR2: DFQATT, SNEGSKA (reference sequence). CDR3 DNA: TGCAGTGCCCCCCCGAGAGGGGGTACGGGGGAACTGTTTTTT. It specifies CSAPPRGGTGELFF.

The chain recombines TRBV21-1 with TRBJ1-4; no DNA check was done on the table's D call, TRBD1. TRBV21-1 is reported as a pseudogene. The CDR3 length is 15 residues. CDR3 sequence reads: CASSTHRDRDEKLFF. In nucleotides, the CDR3 is TGTGCCAGCAGCACACACCGGGACAGGGACGAAAAACTGTTTTTT.